This T cell receptor beta chain is from a study of CD8 T cells in Susac syndrome. From blood CD8+ and CD4+ T cells, the TCR beta chain was sequenced. In contrast to the negatively isolated CD8+ and CD4+ T cells, TEMRA cells were FACS-enriched. The authors reverse transcribed roughly 0.5 to 1 ug RNA with random hexamers. Coverage of TCR beta CDR3 amplification by immunoSEQ multiplex PCR extended to 54 Vbeta and 13 Jbeta. TCRdb reanalysed the immunoSEQ multiplex PCR reads using MiXCR and keeps one entry per CDR3 protein. The sample carries about 200,000 distinct CDR3 sequences, 95% recorded once. CDR1 is SGHTA and CDR2 is FQGNSA in the germline V gene. Deletions cut 1 base from V and 10 bases from J, with 11 bases between. This CDR3 comprises 13 residues.

Input material: CD4+ T cells from PBMCs. The rearrangement joins TRBV7-2 to TRBJ2-1; D unclear. The sequence derives from a human donor in good health. CDR3 sequence reads: CASSLGLGTEQFF. The CDR3 bases are TGTGCCAGCAGCTTAGGATTAGGAACGGAGCAGTTCTTC.